The 11 T cell receptor beta chains below come from one sample, sequenced in a study of shared clonotypes between healthy human individuals. Here immunoSEQ multiplex PCR was the method, and the copy in TCRdb shows in-frame clones only, minus some. Of some 1,900,000 clones detected, about 95% appear once; the ten largest clones hold 0.9% to 1.5%. Cells designated naive CD8 were CD45RO-negative and were positively selected for CCR7, with terminally differentiated effector memory CD45RA+ cells excluded. Sequencing was performed on naive CD8+ T cells sorted from blood. These receptors all stem from a man between 18 and 29 years old in good health.

The chain employs TRBV5-5 and TRBJ2-7; D uncertain. Germline assignment: CDR1 SGHKS and CDR2 YYEKEE (reference sequence). Trimming removed 1 base at V and 0 bases at J, with 8 bases between. This CDR3 region has 14 residues. The CDR3 DNA is TGTGCCAGCAGCTTGCATGCGAGCTCCTACGAGCAGTACTTC. Translation: CASSLHASSYEQYF.

This clone was seen more than once but under ten times. The V call is TRBV28, the J call TRBJ1-2, with D possibly matching TRBD1 (6 bases). Per germline, CDR1 MDHEN and CDR2 SYDVKM. The CDR3 is 11 residues long. Trimming took 5 bases from V and 7 from J, leaving 8 bases between them. The DNA of the CDR3 is TGTGCCAGCAGTACAGGGAGTGGCTACACCTTC. It codes for CASSTGSGYTF.

Only a few counts were recorded for this clone. This rearrangement joins TRBV6-5 to TRBJ1-1; D is unresolved. This CDR3 region has 14 residues. Germline V CDR1 and CDR2: MNHEY, SVGAGI. V gave up 5 bases and J gave up 0 bases, with 10 bases separating them. The DNA of the CDR3 is TGTGCCAGCAGTATAGTTGACATGAACACTGAAGCTTTCTTT. Residues: CASSIVDMNTEAFF.

V is TRBV27 and J is TRBJ1-5; D is unclear. Trimming took 2 bases from V and 1 from J, leaving 9 bases between them. Germline assignment: CDR1 MNHEY and CDR2 SMNVEV (reference sequence). This CDR3 comprises 15 residues. DNA for the CDR3: TGTGCCAGCAGTTTAACACACCTCAGCAATCAGCCCCAGCATTTT. It codes for CASSLTHLSNQPQHF.

V and J are TRBV2 and TRBJ2-5; 12 nucleotides match TRBD2. The germline V gene has CDR1 SNHLY and CDR2 FYNNEI. The length of the CDR3 is 17 residues. With 6 bases clipped from V and 0 bases from J, the junction kept 8 bases outside the gene matches. CDR3 sequence: CASSPSGGALHQETQYF. The CDR3 DNA follows: TGTGCCAGCAGCCCTAGCGGGGGGGCTCTACACCAAGAGACCCAGTACTTC.

V usage is TRBV7-9 and J usage is TRBJ2-5, with 8 bases matching TRBD2. Germline lookup yields CDR1 SEHNR and CDR2 FQNEAQ (reference sequence). The CDR3 extends over 16 amino acids. J lost 4 bases, V lost 6 bases, and 13 bases had no gene match. The DNA for the CDR3 is TGTGCCAGCAGTTTGCGGGACCGGGAGGGGGGAGAGACCCAGTACTTC. It encodes CASSLRDREGGETQYF.

This sequence joins TRBV15 and TRBJ2-5; 13 bases align to TRBD2. Germline V gene sequence: CDR1 LNHNV, CDR2 YYDKDF (reference sequence). Trimming at V came to 0 bases and at J to 3 bases, leaving 19 bases not matched to a gene. This CDR3 has 22 amino acids. CDR3 in DNA: TGTGCCACCAGCAGAGAAATAGGACTAGCGGGAGTTCATGGGGGCGCGGAAGAGACCCAGTACTTC. Its protein product is CATSREIGLAGVHGGAEETQYF.

This sequence joins TRBV15 and TRBJ2-7; D is undetermined. Trimming stripped 4 bases from V and 6 bases from J, with 13 bases between. Germline values: CDR1 LNHNV, CDR2 YYDKDF (reference sequence). The CDR3 covers 13 residues. The CDR3 DNA sequence: TGTGCCACCAGCATCGGAACTTCGCCCGAGCAGTACTTC. Its translation is CATSIGTSPEQYF.

CDR3 sequence reads: CASRVTDSGEKLFF. The CDR3 DNA reads TGTGCCAGCAGGGTTACTGACAGCGGGGAAAAACTGTTTTTT. The chain couples TRBV6-5 to TRBJ1-4, with D possibly being TRBD1 (5 bases). Trimming shortened V by 6 bases and J by 8 bases, and 16 bases separated the two germline ends. The CDR3 contains 14 residues. Germline-derived CDR1 and CDR2 are MNHEY and SVGAGI.

This chain uses TRBV5-1 with TRBJ2-7; 14 nucleotides align to TRBD2. CDR3 length: 17 residues. The germline CDR1 and CDR2 sequences are SGHRS and YFSETQ. V was clipped by 4 bases and J by 3 bases; unmatched bases: 9. The CDR3 nucleotides read TGCGCCAGCAGCCCGGGACTAGCGGGGGAAAATTACTACGAGCAGTACTTC. It encodes CASSPGLAGENYYEQYF.

The chain employs TRBV15 and TRBJ2-3; 9 bases map to TRBD2. The CDR3 spans 16 residues. Germline CDR1 and CDR2: LNHNV and YYDKDF (reference sequence). Trimming at V came to 7 bases and at J to 4 bases, leaving 12 bases not matched to a gene. The CDR3 coding sequence is TGTGCCACCAAGGCTGAGCGAGCGGGAGGCTCAGATACGCAGTATTTT. Protein: CATKAERAGGSDTQYF.